One sample yielded the 7 T cell receptor beta chains listed below, sequenced in a study of a mutant IDH1 vaccine in newly diagnosed glioma. Their antigens remain unidentified. The time point here: week 11, during vaccination. The study gave 300 ug of mutant IDH1 20-mer peptide per vaccine dose, with topical imiquimod. Clones were read by immunoSEQ multiplex PCR, and TCRdb kept only the in-frame ones, dropping some. Of tens of thousands of clones in the sample, 70% to 85% were seen once. Sequencing used PBMCs, obtained from a glioma patient whose treatment included an IDH1 peptide vaccine. The receptors shown here come from a man aged 40-50 years with glioma.

The chain employs TRBV23-1 and TRBJ2-1; D unresolved. TRBV23-1 is an ORF; its function is uncertain. The CDR3 is made up of 14 amino acids. The ends were cut back, 6 bases at V and 4 bases at J, with 13 bases in the middle. CDR3 sequence: CASSLPRGYNEQFF. The CDR3 DNA reads as TGCGCCAGCAGCCTACCCAGAGGTTACAATGAGCAGTTCTTC.

This clone has only a few counts. This rearrangement joins TRBV10-1 to TRBJ2-2; D may be TRBD2 (6 bases). The CDR3 consists of 14 residues. CDR1 and CDR2 from the germline V gene are WNHNN and SYGVQD (reference sequence). Trimming took off 9 bases at V and 6 bases at J, with 17 bases between the two ends. CDR3 loop: CARTSGSCSGELFF. In DNA, the CDR3 is TGCGCCAGGACTAGTGGGAGTTGCTCCGGGGAGCTGTTTTTT.

J is TRBJ2-5 and V is TRBV7-7; 12 nucleotides align to TRBD2. Germline CDR1 SSHAT, CDR2 FNYEAQ (reference sequence). The CDR3 runs to 17 residues. J gave up 7 bases and V 1 base, and 10 bases lay outside the gene matches. CDR3 in DNA: TGTGCCAGCAGCTTAGAGAGTCTAGCGGGAGGGCCGAGGACCCAGTACTTC. It is translated as CASSLESLAGGPRTQYF.

The chain employs TRBV7-6 and TRBJ2-1, with TRBD2 matching over 10 bases. CDR1 is SGHVS, CDR2 FNYEAQ, per germline. V trimming: 5 bases; J trimming: 3 bases; junction bases outside the gene matches: 19. This CDR3 is built from 20 residues. CDR3 DNA: TGTGCCAGCAGCCATTTTCCTAGCGGGAGTAGAGGAAGGGACTACAATGAGCAGTTCTTC. The encoded protein is CASSHFPSGSRGRDYNEQFF.

The chain joins TRBV7-2 to TRBJ1-2, with TRBD1 identical over 8 bases. CDR3 length: 15 residues. With 1 base clipped from V and 4 bases from J, the junction kept 5 bases outside the gene matches. From germline, CDR1 is SGHTA and CDR2 FQGNSA. CDR3 protein: CASSLDRGTFYGYTF. Here the CDR3 DNA reads TGTGCCAGCAGCTTAGACAGGGGGACCTTCTATGGCTACACCTTC.

A word on this clone: Other DNA sequences in this specimen translate into the identical CDR3. The chain joins TRBV5-5 to TRBJ2-2; D remains unclear. The CDR3 spans 11 residues. The germline gives CDR1 SGHKS, CDR2 YYEKEE (reference sequence). V was trimmed by 2 bases and J by 6 bases, leaving 2 bases between them. Here the CDR3 reads CASSLPGELFF. The DNA for the CDR3 is TGTGCCAGCAGCTTACCCGGGGAGCTGTTTTTT.

This sequence joins TRBV5-5 and TRBJ2-1; weak D call: TRBD2 (6 bases). The germline V and J ends were trimmed by 4 bases and 7 bases, with 18 bases remaining between them. The length of the CDR3 is 15 residues. CDR1 SGHKS and CDR2 YYEKEE come from the germline V gene (reference sequence). The DNA for the CDR3 is TGTGCCAGCAGCCTGGAGGGCGTATATGGGAATGAGCAGTTCTTC. The encoded protein is CASSLEGVYGNEQFF. The full variable domain, with the rest looked up from reference TRBV5-5 and TRBJ2-1, is DAGVTQSPTHLIKTRGQQVTLRCSPISGHKSVSWYQQVLGQGPQFIFQYYEKEERGRGNFPDRFSARQFPNYSSELNVNALLLGDSALYLCASSLEGVYGNEQFFGPGTRLTVL.